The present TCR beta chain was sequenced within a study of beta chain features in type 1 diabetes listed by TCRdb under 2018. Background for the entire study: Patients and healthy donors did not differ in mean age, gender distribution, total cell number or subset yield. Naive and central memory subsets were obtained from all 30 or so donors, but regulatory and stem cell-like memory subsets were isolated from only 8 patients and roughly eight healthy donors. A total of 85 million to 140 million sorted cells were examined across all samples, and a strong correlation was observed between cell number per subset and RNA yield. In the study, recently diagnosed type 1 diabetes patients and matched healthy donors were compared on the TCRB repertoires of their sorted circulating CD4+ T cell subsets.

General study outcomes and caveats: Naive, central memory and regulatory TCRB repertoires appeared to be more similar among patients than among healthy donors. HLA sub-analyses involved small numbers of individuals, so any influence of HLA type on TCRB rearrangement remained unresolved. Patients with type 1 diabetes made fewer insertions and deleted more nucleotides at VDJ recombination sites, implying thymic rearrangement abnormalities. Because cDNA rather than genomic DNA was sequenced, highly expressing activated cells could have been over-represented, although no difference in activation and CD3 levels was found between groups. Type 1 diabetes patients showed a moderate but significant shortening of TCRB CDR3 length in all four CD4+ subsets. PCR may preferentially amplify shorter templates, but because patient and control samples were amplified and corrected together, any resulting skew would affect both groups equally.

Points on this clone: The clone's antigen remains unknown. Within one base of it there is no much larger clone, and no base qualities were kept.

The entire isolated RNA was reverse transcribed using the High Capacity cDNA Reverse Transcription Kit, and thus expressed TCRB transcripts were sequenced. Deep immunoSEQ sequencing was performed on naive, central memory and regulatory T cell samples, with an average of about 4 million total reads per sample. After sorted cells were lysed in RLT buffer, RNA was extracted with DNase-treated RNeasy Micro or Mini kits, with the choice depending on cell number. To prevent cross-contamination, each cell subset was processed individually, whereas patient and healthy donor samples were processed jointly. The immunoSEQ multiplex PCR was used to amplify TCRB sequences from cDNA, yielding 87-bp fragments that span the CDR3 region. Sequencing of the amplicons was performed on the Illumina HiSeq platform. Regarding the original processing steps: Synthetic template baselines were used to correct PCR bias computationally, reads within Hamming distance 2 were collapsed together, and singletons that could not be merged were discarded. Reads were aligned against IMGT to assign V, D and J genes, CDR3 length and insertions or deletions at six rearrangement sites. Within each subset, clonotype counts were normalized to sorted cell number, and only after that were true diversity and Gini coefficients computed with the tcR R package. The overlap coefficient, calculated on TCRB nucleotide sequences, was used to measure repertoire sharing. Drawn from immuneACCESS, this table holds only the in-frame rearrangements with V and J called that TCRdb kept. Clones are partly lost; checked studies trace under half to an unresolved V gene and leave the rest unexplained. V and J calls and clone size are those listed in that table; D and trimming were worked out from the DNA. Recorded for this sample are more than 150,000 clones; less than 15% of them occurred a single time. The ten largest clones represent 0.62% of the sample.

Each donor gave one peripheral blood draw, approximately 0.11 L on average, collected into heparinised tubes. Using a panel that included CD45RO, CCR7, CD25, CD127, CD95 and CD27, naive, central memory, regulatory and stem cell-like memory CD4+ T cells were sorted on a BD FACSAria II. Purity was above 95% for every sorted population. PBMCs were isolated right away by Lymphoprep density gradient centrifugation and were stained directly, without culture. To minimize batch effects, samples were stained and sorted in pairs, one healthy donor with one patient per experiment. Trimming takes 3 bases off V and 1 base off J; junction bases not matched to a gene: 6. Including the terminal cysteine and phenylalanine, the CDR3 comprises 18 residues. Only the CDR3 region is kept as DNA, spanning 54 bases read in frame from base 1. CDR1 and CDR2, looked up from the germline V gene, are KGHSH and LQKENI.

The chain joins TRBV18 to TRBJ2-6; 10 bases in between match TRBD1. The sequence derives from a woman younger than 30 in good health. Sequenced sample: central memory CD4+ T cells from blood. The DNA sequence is TGTGCCAGCTCACCCGGGACAGGGGCCCGATCTGGGGCCAACGTCCTGACTTTC. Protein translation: CASSPGTGARSGANVLTF.